These 26 T cell receptor beta chains share one sample of origin, sequenced in a study of T cell repertoires in cytomegalovirus infection. One entry per CDR3 protein, called by TCRdb with MiXCR from the reads. The sample carries about 330,000 distinct CDR3 sequences, approximately 9.5% recorded once. Sample: PBMCs. These receptors were obtained from a human donor in good health (CMV status not recorded). Some clones in this sample may be carry-over from other donors' samples.

This clonotype was seen at least ten times. The chain carries TRBV7-2 and TRBJ1-5; 8 nucleotides match TRBD1. The CDR3 spans 14 residues. Trimming cost V 5 bases and J 8 bases; bases outside gene matches: 8. Germline-derived CDR1 and CDR2 are SGHTA and FQGNSA. The CDR3 DNA is TGTGCCAGCAGCCAGGGGGACAGGATAAAGCCCCAGCATTTT. This codes for CASSQGDRIKPQHF.

This rearrangement joins TRBV11-2 to TRBJ2-5; possibly TRBD2 for D (5 bases). CDR1 SGHAT and CDR2 FQNNGV come from the germline V gene. CDR3 length equals 15 residues. V lost 0 bases, J lost 1 base, and 9 bases lay in between. Here the CDR3 DNA reads TGTGCCAGCAGCTTAGATCGGGGTAGCCAAGAGACCCAGTACTTC. Residues: CASSLDRGSQETQYF.

Remarks on this clonotype: Being one base from a much bigger clone, this may be a read error. The chain is built from TRBV15 and TRBJ2-7; TRBD2 matches at 8 bases. Germline loops: CDR1 LNHNV, CDR2 YYDKDF (reference sequence). This CDR3 is 16 amino acids long. This CDR3 reads CATSRDRPGGIRERYF. In DNA, the CDR3 is TGTGCCACCAGCAGAGATCGACCGGGGGGGATTAGGGAGCGGTACTTC.

This clonotype was observed a few times. The chain links TRBV5-6 to TRBJ2-1; 7 positions agree with TRBD2. CDR1 is SGHDT and CDR2 is YYEEEE in the germline V gene. J gave up 3 bases and V 1 base, and 7 bases lay outside the gene matches. The CDR3 has 16 amino acids. The chain's CDR3 is CASSLSTSAGYNEQFF. CDR3 sequence (DNA): TGTGCCAGCAGCTTGTCTACTAGCGCAGGCTACAATGAGCAGTTCTTC.

The chain employs TRBV6-2 or TRBV6-3 and TRBJ2-1; TRBD1 aligns across 10 bases. This CDR3 region has 19 residues. Trimming at V came to 0 bases and at J to 0 bases, leaving 8 bases not matched to a gene. Per germline, CDR1 MNHEY and CDR2 SVGEGT. DNA of the CDR3: TGTGCCAGCAGTTACTCAGGGACAGGGGCCTTAACCTCCTACAATGAGCAGTTCTTC. Its protein product is CASSYSGTGALTSYNEQFF.

This clonotype was seen more than once but under ten times. V and J are TRBV19 and TRBJ1-6; possibly TRBD1 for D (5 bases). CDR1 is LNHDA and CDR2 is SQIVND in the germline V gene (reference sequence). V lost 7 bases and J 4 bases, leaving 14 bases between the germline ends. CDR3 size: 15 residues. The CDR3 loop reads CASKTQGGYNSPLHF. The CDR3, as DNA: TGTGCCAGTAAAACTCAGGGTGGTTATAATTCACCCCTCCACTTT. Filled out from reference TRBV19 and TRBJ1-6, the complete variable domain reads DGGITQSPKYLFRKEGQNVTLSCEQNLNHDAMYWYRQDPGQGLRLIYYSQIVNDFQKGDIAEGYSVSREKKESFPLTVTSAQKNPTAFYLCASKTQGGYNSPLHFGNGTRLTVT.

This clonotype occurred many times. The chain combines TRBV5-4 with TRBJ1-1, with 7 bases aligning to TRBD1. From germline, CDR1 is SGHNT and CDR2 YYREEE (reference sequence). The CDR3 runs to 13 residues. Unmatched junction bases numbered 6, after V lost 0 bases and J lost 10 bases. CDR3 bases: TGTGCCAGCAGCTTGGCCGGGACAGTAGGAGCTTTCTTT. Its translation: CASSLAGTVGAFF. Drawing the rest from reference TRBV5-4 and TRBJ1-1, the complete variable domain is ETGVTQSPTHLIKTRGQQVTLRCSSQSGHNTVSWYQQALGQGPQFIFQYYREEENGRGNFPPRFSGLQFPNYSSELNVNALELDDSALYLCASSLAGTVGAFFGQGTRLTVV.

This clonotype came up a few times. V and J are TRBV19 and TRBJ2-1; maybe TRBD1 (6 bases). Germline CDR1 reads LNHDA; CDR2 reads SQIVND (reference sequence). The germline V and J ends were trimmed by 1 base and 7 bases, with 14 bases remaining between them. This CDR3 region has 15 residues. In DNA form, the CDR3 reads TGTGCCAGTAGTATAGTTCAGGGGCCCCGAAATGAGCAGTTCTTC. Its translation is CASSIVQGPRNEQFF. Variable domain in full (rest from reference TRBV19 and TRBJ2-1): DGGITQSPKYLFRKEGQNVTLSCEQNLNHDAMYWYRQDPGQGLRLIYYSQIVNDFQKGDIAEGYSVSREKKESFPLTVTSAQKNPTAFYLCASSIVQGPRNEQFFGPGTRLTVL.

Many counts were recorded for this clonotype. The chain joins TRBV7-2 to TRBJ2-1, with TRBD1 identical over 8 bases. The CDR3 extends over 15 amino acids. CDR1 SGHTA and CDR2 FQGNSA come from the germline V gene. The V gene end was trimmed by 6 bases and the J gene end by 1 base; junction bases not matched to a gene: 5. In DNA, the CDR3 is TGTGCCAGCAGTCCGGACAGGGCTTCCTACAATGAGCAGTTCTTC. Residues: CASSPDRASYNEQFF.

This clonotype showed up many times. This chain connects TRBV7-9 to TRBJ2-7; D ambiguous. This CDR3 is 14 amino acids long. CDR1 and CDR2 (germline): SEHNR, FQNEAQ (reference sequence). Trimming left V 2 bases short and J 6 bases short, with 14 bases between. CDR3 nucleotides: TGTGCCAGCAGCTTACCTGGGGTACAAGGCGAGCAGTACTTC. This codes for CASSLPGVQGEQYF.

This clonotype showed up many times. The V and J genes are TRBV28 and TRBJ2-7; 9 nucleotides match TRBD1. With V trimmed by 2 bases and J by 9 bases, 11 bases remained unmatched. CDR1 is MDHEN and CDR2 is SYDVKM in the germline V gene. The CDR3 is 15 amino acids. CDR3 nucleotides: TGTGCCAGCAGTTTACCGTCCCGGGACAGGGATCGGCAGTACTTC. The encoded protein is CASSLPSRDRDRQYF.

In its sample, this clonotype was seen a few times. This rearrangement joins TRBV11-2 to TRBJ2-5, with 9 bases identical to TRBD1. The CDR3 spans 15 residues. J gave up 3 bases and V 5 bases, and 7 bases lay outside the gene matches. Per germline, CDR1 SGHAT and CDR2 FQNNGV. The CDR3 DNA is TGTGCCAGCAGCCCGTGGACAGGGGAAGAAGAGACCCAGTACTTC. This encodes CASSPWTGEEETQYF.

Only a few counts were recorded for this clonotype. The chain employs TRBV7-3 and TRBJ1-5; the D gene is possibly TRBD1 (6 bases). This CDR3 contains 15 residues. Trimming took 5 bases from V and 7 from J, leaving 18 bases between them. CDR1 is SGHTA, CDR2 FQGTGA, per germline. The CDR3 coding sequence is TGTGCCAGCAGCGGGAATCGGGACACACAACAGCCCCAGCATTTT. This codes for CASSGNRDTQQPQHF.

This clonotype occurred a few times. The chain couples TRBV7-9 to TRBJ2-2; D perhaps matches TRBD2 (6 bases). Germline V gene sequence: CDR1 SEHNR, CDR2 FQNEAQ (reference sequence). Trimming left V 6 bases short and J 8 bases short, with 13 bases between. CDR3 length equals 13 residues. CDR3 protein: CASRTSSAGELFF. The CDR3 region has the DNA TGTGCCAGCAGGACTAGTTCCGCTGGGGAGCTGTTTTTT.

This clonotype was seen only a few times. The genes are TRBV7-9 and TRBJ2-7, with D possibly TRBD2 on 7 matching bases. The CDR3 runs to 14 residues. Trimming pared 5 bases from V and 3 bases from J, leaving 14 bases between. CDR1 is SEHNR, CDR2 FQNEAQ, per germline (reference sequence). DNA for the CDR3: TGTGCCAGCAGCCCTACCGGGGGGCTCTACGAGCAGTACTTC. Amino acid sequence: CASSPTGGLYEQYF.

This clonotype was found many times. The V call is TRBV19, the J call TRBJ2-7; D is tentatively TRBD1 or TRBD2 (5 bases each). The CDR3 contains 13 residues. Germline V gene lookup returns CDR1 LNHDA and CDR2 SQIVND (reference sequence). V was shortened by 3 bases and J by 5 bases, with 11 bases between the two germline ends. This CDR3 reads CASSITSGHEQYF. CDR3 nucleotide sequence: TGTGCCAGTAGTATCACATCGGGGCACGAGCAGTACTTC.

The V gene is TRBV12-3 or TRBV12-4, the J gene TRBJ2-4, with D perhaps TRBD1 (7 bases). The CDR3 length is 15 residues. Trimming cost V 5 bases and J 8 bases, with 19 bases left between them. In DNA form, the CDR3 reads TGTGCCAGCAGTCTCTACAGGGGAGGAGGAGACATTCAGTACTTC. This codes for CASSLYRGGGDIQYF.

This clonotype was seen a few times. The J gene is TRBJ2-7, the V gene TRBV7-8; 7 positions match TRBD1. The junction had 9 bases not matched to a gene; V was cut back by 6 bases and J by 4 bases. The CDR3 loop spans 14 amino acids. Germline-derived CDR1 and CDR2 are SGHVS and FQNEAQ. CDR3 region: CASSPGTELYEQYF. CDR3 in DNA: TGTGCCAGCAGTCCCGGGACAGAACTTTACGAGCAGTACTTC.

The genes are TRBV7-9 and TRBJ1-1; no clear D. This CDR3 is 12 amino acids long. V dropped 1 base and J dropped 6 bases, with 6 bases sitting between them. Germline V gives CDR1 SEHNR, CDR2 FQNEAQ (reference sequence). This chain's CDR3 is CASSLGLAEAFF. The CDR3 bases are TGTGCCAGCAGCTTAGGGCTTGCTGAAGCTTTCTTT.

The V call is TRBV4-2, the J call TRBJ2-5; TRBD1 agrees at 9 bases. The V gene's germline CDR1 is LGHNA and CDR2 YNFKEQ. The ends lost 4 bases at V and 0 bases at J; junction bases unmatched: 3. The CDR3 length is 15 residues. This CDR3 reads CASSPGDRDQETQYF. The CDR3 DNA is TGTGCCAGCAGCCCGGGGGACAGGGACCAAGAGACCCAGTACTTC.

This clonotype was recorded many times. The V and J genes are TRBV28 and TRBJ2-5; 11 positions match TRBD2. J was trimmed by 5 bases and V by 2 bases; bases with no gene match: 7. Germline V gene data show CDR1 as MDHEN and CDR2 as SYDVKM. The CDR3 contains 16 residues. The CDR3 nucleotides are TGTGCCAGCAGTTTAATATCTAGCGGGAGGCGGGAGACCCAGTACTTC. This codes for CASSLISSGRRETQYF.

This clonotype occurred a few times. The V gene is TRBV7-2, the J gene TRBJ1-6; D call uncertain. Germline assignment: CDR1 SGHTA and CDR2 FQGNSA. This CDR3 spans 17 amino acids. V was shortened by 5 bases and J by 5 bases, with 19 bases between the two germline ends. CDR3 loop: CASSPNPKVRDNSPLHF. In nucleotides, the CDR3 is TGTGCCAGCAGCCCGAACCCAAAGGTGCGGGATAATTCACCCCTCCACTTT.

This clonotype came up a few times. The chain joins TRBV12-3 or TRBV12-4 to TRBJ1-5, with D maybe TRBD1 (5 bases). The CDR3 is 15 residues long. The V end was cut by 3 bases, the J end by 7 bases, with 16 bases between. The DNA for the CDR3 is TGTGCCAGCAGTTTGTGGGACCCTCAGGGCCAGCCCCAGCATTTT. It encodes CASSLWDPQGQPQHF.

This chain connects TRBV5-4 to TRBJ2-2; D call uncertain. The CDR3 has 15 residues. Germline CDR1 is SGHNT and CDR2 is YYREEE (reference sequence). Trimming shortened V by 0 bases and J by 5 bases, and 11 bases separated the two germline ends. Written as DNA, the CDR3 is TGTGCCAGCAGCTTGGCACCCTCGAGTACCGGGGAGCTGTTTTTT. This sequence encodes CASSLAPSSTGELFF. Variable domain in full (rest from reference TRBV5-4 and TRBJ2-2): ETGVTQSPTHLIKTRGQQVTLRCSSQSGHNTVSWYQQALGQGPQFIFQYYREEENGRGNFPPRFSGLQFPNYSSELNVNALELDDSALYLCASSLAPSSTGELFFGEGSRLTVL.

Many counts were recorded for this clonotype. V is TRBV7-8 and J is TRBJ2-1, with 9 bases identical to TRBD2. The CDR3 totals 15 residues. Trimming took 1 base from V and 7 from J; bases not matched to a gene: 5. CDR1 and CDR2 from the germline V gene are SGHVS and FQNEAQ. CDR3 amino acids: CASSLVAGVRNEQFF. CDR3 bases: TGTGCCAGCAGCTTAGTAGCGGGAGTAAGGAATGAGCAGTTCTTC. The full variable domain, rest sourced from reference TRBV7-8 and TRBJ2-1, is GAGVSQSPRYKVAKRGQDVALRCDPISGHVSLFWYQQALGQGPEFLTYFQNEAQLDKSGLPSDRFFAERPEGSVSTLKIQRTQQEDSAVYLCASSLVAGVRNEQFFGPGTRLTVL.

Ten or more counts support this clonotype. The J gene is TRBJ2-7, the V gene TRBV7-2; 9 bases fit TRBD1. The CDR3 is 14 residues long. Germline CDR1 SGHTA, CDR2 FQGNSA. The V and J ends lost 5 bases and 3 bases, in that order; junction bases with no gene match: 5. The CDR3 DNA is TGTGCCAGCAGCGCCCGGACAGGGGACTACGAGCAGTACTTC. Protein: CASSARTGDYEQYF.